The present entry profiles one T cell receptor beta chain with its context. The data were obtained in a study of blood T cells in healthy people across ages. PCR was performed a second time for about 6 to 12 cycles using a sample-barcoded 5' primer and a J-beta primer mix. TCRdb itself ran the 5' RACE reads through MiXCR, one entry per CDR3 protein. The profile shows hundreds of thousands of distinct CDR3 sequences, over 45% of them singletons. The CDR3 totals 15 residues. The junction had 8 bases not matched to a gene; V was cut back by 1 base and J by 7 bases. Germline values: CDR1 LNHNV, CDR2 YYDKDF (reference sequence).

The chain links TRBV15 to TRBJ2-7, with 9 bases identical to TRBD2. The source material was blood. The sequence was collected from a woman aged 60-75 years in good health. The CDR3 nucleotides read TGTGCCACCAGCAGAGGCGGGAGGGCTTACAATGAGCAGTACTTC. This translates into CATSRGGRAYNEQYF. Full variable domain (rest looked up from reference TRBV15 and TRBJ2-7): DAMVIQNPRYQVTQFGKPVTLSCSQTLNHNVMYWYQQKSSQAPKLLFHYYDKDFNNEADTPDNFQSRRPNTSFCFLDIRSPGLGDTAMYLCATSRGGRAYNEQYFGPGTRLTVT.